Listed below are T cell receptor beta chains from one sample, sequenced in a study of blood T cell repertoires in COVID-19. The assay was immunoSEQ multiplex PCR, and TCRdb's table has in-frame clones only and misses some. The data hold 250,000 to 300,000 clones, with approximately 86% observed a single time. Sequencing used peripheral blood. The source of these receptors is a woman in her 70s with COVID-19, enrolled during active disease. Both conserved end residues are part of each CDR3. The D gene is left open where the match is weak. Not every row has a clone size; where given, it reads once, few, many or a size class.

D: .; J: TRBJ2-2; V: TRBV9; size: once; CDR3: CASSVSGPNTGELFF; DNA: TGTGCCAGCAGCGTTAGCGGACCAAACACCGGGGAGCTGTTTTTT
D: TRBD1; J: TRBJ1-6; V: TRBV7-3; size: .; CDR3: CASSLNRGRNSPLHF; DNA: TGTGCCAGCAGCTTAAACAGGGGCAGAAATTCACCCCTCCACTTT
D: .; J: TRBJ1-5; V: TRBV21-1; size: .; CDR3: CASSKENWVAEEPQHF; DNA: TGTGCCAGCAGCAAAGAGAATTGGGTTGCGGAGGAGCCCCAGCATTTT
D: TRBD1; J: TRBJ1-2; V: TRBV4-1; size: .; CDR3: CASSQPTGVLGYTF; DNA: TGCGCCAGCAGCCAACCAACAGGGGTTTTGGGCTACACCTTC
D: .; J: TRBJ1-2; V: TRBV6-1; size: .; CDR3: CASSEVPQNYGYTF; DNA: TGTGCCAGCAGTGAAGTCCCACAGAACTATGGCTACACCTTC
D: .; J: TRBJ2-7; V: TRBV14; size: few; CDR3: CASSQKGISYEQYF; DNA: TGTGCCAGCAGCCAAAAGGGGATCAGCTACGAGCAGTACTTC
D: .; J: TRBJ1-1; V: TRBV6-2/TRBV6-3; size: .; CDR3: CASSYSGNEAFF; DNA: TGTGCCAGCAGTTACAGCGGTAATGAAGCTTTCTTT
D: TRBD2; J: TRBJ2-1; V: TRBV3-1/TRBV3-2; size: .; CDR3: CASSLGLAGSGEQFF; DNA: TGTGCCAGCAGCCTGGGACTAGCGGGGTCCGGGGAGCAGTTCTTC
D: TRBD2; J: TRBJ2-7; V: TRBV30; size: .; CDR3: CAWMSGGGYEQYF; DNA: TGTGCCTGGATGAGCGGGGGAGGCTACGAGCAGTACTTC
D: TRBD2; J: TRBJ2-1; V: TRBV28; size: once; CDR3: CASSSGGAAYNEQFF; DNA: TGTGCCAGCAGTTCCGGGGGGGCCGCCTACAATGAGCAGTTCTTC
D: .; J: TRBJ1-1; V: TRBV6-5; size: few; CDR3: CASKSPENTEAFF; DNA: TGTGCCAGCAAATCGCCAGAGAACACTGAAGCTTTCTTT
D: .; J: TRBJ1-2; V: TRBV11-3; size: .; CDR3: CASSSPGHGYTF; DNA: TGTGCCAGCAGCTCCCCAGGGCATGGCTACACCTTC
D: .; J: TRBJ1-3; V: TRBV19; size: .; CDR3: CASSWSSGNTIYF; DNA: TGTGCCAGTTCGTGGAGCTCTGGAAACACCATATATTTT
D: .; J: TRBJ1-1; V: TRBV18; size: .; CDR3: CASSPRQATLNTEAFF; DNA: TGTGCCAGCTCACCTAGACAGGCTACCTTGAACACTGAAGCTTTCTTT
D: .; J: TRBJ1-2; V: TRBV29-1; size: .; CDR3: CSVSEGYYGYTF; DNA: TGCAGCGTTTCTGAGGGATACTATGGCTACACCTTC
D: .; J: TRBJ1-2; V: TRBV19; size: few; CDR3: CASSIPAGIYGYTF; DNA: TGTGCCAGTAGTATTCCGGCAGGGATATATGGCTACACCTTC
D: .; J: TRBJ1-4; V: TRBV5-3; size: .; CDR3: CARSLKPFKLFF; DNA: TGTGCCAGAAGCTTGAAGCCCTTCAAACTGTTTTTT
D: TRBD1; J: TRBJ2-4; V: TRBV18; size: .; CDR3: CASSPRDRINIQYF; DNA: TGTGCCAGCTCACCACGGGACAGGATCAACATTCAGTACTTC
D: .; J: TRBJ1-5; V: TRBV28; size: .; CDR3: CASSLTRVGNQPQHF; DNA: TGTGCCAGCAGTTTAACCAGGGTCGGCAATCAGCCCCAGCATTTT
D: TRBD2; J: TRBJ2-3; V: TRBV5-1; size: .; CDR3: CASSLLIPGLAGPTDTQYF; DNA: TGCGCCAGCAGCTTATTAATCCCGGGACTAGCGGGGCCCACTGATACGCAGTATTTT
D: .; J: TRBJ2-4; V: TRBV6-6; size: once; CDR3: CASSYGGWENIQYF; DNA: TGTGCCAGCAGTTACGGGGGCTGGGAAAACATTCAGTACTTC
D: .; J: TRBJ2-3; V: TRBV5-1; size: .; CDR3: CASSLAGDTQYF; DNA: TGCGCCAGCAGCTTGGCCGGGGATACGCAGTATTTT
D: TRBD2; J: TRBJ2-1; V: TRBV28; size: .; CDR3: CASTLSGTYNEQFF; DNA: TGTGCCAGCACCCTCAGCGGGACCTACAATGAGCAGTTCTTC
D: TRBD2; J: TRBJ2-1; V: TRBV9; size: .; CDR3: CASSEGGGVYNEQFF; DNA: TGTGCCAGCAGCGAAGGCGGGGGGGTATACAATGAGCAGTTCTTC
D: .; J: TRBJ2-7; V: TRBV2; size: once; CDR3: CASSATGFYEQYF; DNA: TGTGCCAGCAGTGCTACAGGGTTCTACGAGCAGTACTTC
D: TRBD1; J: TRBJ2-7; V: TRBV19; size: .; CDR3: CASSPRTGGVYEQYF; DNA: TGTGCCAGTAGTCCCCGGACAGGGGGCGTTTACGAGCAGTACTTC
D: .; J: TRBJ2-5; V: TRBV3-1/TRBV3-2; size: .; CDR3: CASSQRETQYF; DNA: TGTGCCAGCAGCCAACGGGAGACCCAGTACTTC
D: TRBD2; J: TRBJ2-7; V: TRBV9; size: once; CDR3: CASSVGSGGVYEQYF; DNA: TGTGCCAGCAGCGTAGGAAGCGGGGGCGTTTACGAGCAGTACTTC
D: .; J: TRBJ2-1; V: TRBV7-6; size: .; CDR3: CASSRRGSQSSYNEQFF; DNA: TGTGCCAGCAGCAGACGGGGGTCCCAAAGCTCCTACAATGAGCAGTTCTTC
D: .; J: TRBJ2-7; V: TRBV7-9; size: .; CDR3: CASSLDLADSYEQYF; DNA: TGTGCCAGCAGCTTAGATTTGGCGGATTCCTACGAGCAGTACTTC
D: .; J: TRBJ2-4; V: TRBV21-1; size: .; CDR3: CASSKVRGGDSIQYF; DNA: TGTGCCAGCAGCAAAGTTCGCGGGGGCGATAGCATTCAGTACTTC
D: .; J: TRBJ1-1; V: TRBV11-2; size: .; CDR3: CASSLDTGAEAFF; DNA: TGTGCCAGCAGCTTAGACACTGGAGCTGAAGCTTTCTTT
D: .; J: TRBJ1-1; V: TRBV24-1; size: few; CDR3: CATSSGGGTEAFF; DNA: TGTGCCACCAGTTCTGGGGGGGGCACTGAAGCTTTCTTT
D: .; J: TRBJ1-1; V: TRBV6-1; size: .; CDR3: CASSERENTEAFF; DNA: TGTGCCAGCAGTGAAAGAGAAAACACTGAAGCTTTCTTT
D: TRBD2; J: TRBJ2-3; V: TRBV6-2/TRBV6-3; size: .; CDR3: CASSRGLAGSTDTQYF; DNA: TGTGCCAGCAGCCGCGGACTAGCGGGGAGCACAGATACGCAGTATTTT
D: .; J: TRBJ1-1; V: TRBV5-1; size: .; CDR3: CASSLAGGGRHTEAFF; DNA: TGCGCCAGCAGCTTGGCCGGCGGGGGGCGTCACACTGAAGCTTTCTTT
D: .; J: TRBJ2-7; V: TRBV7-7; size: once; CDR3: CASSPEPGGVEQYF; DNA: TGTGCCAGCAGCCCAGAGCCAGGAGGGGTCGAGCAGTACTTC
D: .; J: TRBJ2-1; V: TRBV5-8; size: .; CDR3: CASSFGYNEQFF; DNA: TGTGCCAGCAGCTTCGGGTACAATGAGCAGTTCTTC
D: TRBD2; J: TRBJ2-5; V: TRBV5-1; size: .; CDR3: CASSPSGGSLETQYF; DNA: TGCGCCAGCAGCCCTAGCGGGGGATCGCTGGAGACCCAGTACTTC
D: .; J: TRBJ1-1; V: TRBV4-1; size: .; CDR3: CASSLSKNTEAFF; DNA: TGCGCCAGCAGCCTTTCCAAGAACACTGAAGCTTTCTTT
D: TRBD1; J: TRBJ2-7; V: TRBV2; size: .; CDR3: CASDRDPYEQYF; DNA: TGTGCCAGCGACAGGGACCCCTACGAGCAGTACTTC
D: TRBD1; J: TRBJ1-4; V: TRBV5-6; size: few; CDR3: CASSGTATNEKLFF; DNA: TGTGCCAGCAGCGGGACAGCAACTAATGAAAAACTGTTTTTT
D: TRBD1; J: TRBJ2-7; V: TRBV18; size: once; CDR3: CASSPRTGTEEQYF; DNA: TGTGCCAGCTCACCCCGCACCGGGACAGAGGAGCAGTACTTC
D: TRBD1; J: TRBJ1-2; V: TRBV5-6; size: .; CDR3: CASLPGRRGRDYGYTF; DNA: TGTGCCAGCCTCCCCGGGCGCAGGGGGCGCGACTATGGCTACACCTTC
D: TRBD2; J: TRBJ2-1; V: TRBV2; size: .; CDR3: CASSAWTSGGGEQFF; DNA: TGTGCCAGCAGTGCCTGGACTAGCGGGGGGGGTGAGCAGTTCTTC
D: TRBD1; J: TRBJ1-1; V: TRBV6-5; size: .; CDR3: CASSRRTGHTEAFF; DNA: TGTGCCAGCAGTCGAAGGACAGGGCACACTGAAGCTTTCTTT
D: .; J: TRBJ2-5; V: TRBV30; size: .; CDR3: CAWSVGVVAETQYF; DNA: TGTGCCTGGAGTGTCGGGGTAGTCGCCGAGACCCAGTACTTC
D: TRBD2; J: TRBJ2-3; V: TRBV7-2; size: once; CDR3: CASSPLVGPGGTQYF; DNA: TGTGCCAGCAGCCCCCTAGTGGGGCCGGGAGGTACGCAGTATTTT
D: .; J: TRBJ1-6; V: TRBV14; size: .; CDR3: CASTYTGQYSPLHF; DNA: TGTGCCAGCACCTATACAGGGCAGTATTCACCCCTCCACTTT
D: TRBD1; J: TRBJ2-7; V: TRBV4-3; size: few; CDR3: CASSQGEAGGYEQYF; DNA: TGCGCCAGCAGCCAAGGAGAGGCAGGGGGCTACGAGCAGTACTTC
D: .; J: TRBJ1-5; V: TRBV30; size: few; CDR3: CAWSVRGSISQPQHF; DNA: TGTGCCTGGAGTGTAAGGGGAAGTATAAGTCAGCCCCAGCATTTT
D: .; J: TRBJ2-3; V: TRBV11-2; size: .; CDR3: CASSLDRGGEDTQYF; DNA: TGTGCCAGCAGCTTAGACCGGGGAGGAGAGGATACGCAGTATTTT
D: .; J: TRBJ1-6; V: TRBV11-2; size: .; CDR3: CASSFRVAYNSPLHF; DNA: TGTGCCAGCAGCTTCAGGGTGGCCTATAATTCACCCCTCCACTTT
D: TRBD1; J: TRBJ1-2; V: TRBV6-1; size: .; CDR3: CASSERTGVSYGYTF; DNA: TGTGCCAGCAGTGAGCGGACAGGGGTTTCCTATGGCTACACCTTC
D: .; J: TRBJ1-5; V: TRBV6-6; size: .; CDR3: CASSTDRGQPQHF; DNA: TGTGCCAGCAGTACGGACCGGGGGCAGCCCCAGCATTTT
D: TRBD1; J: TRBJ1-5; V: TRBV2; size: .; CDR3: CASSEWSGGDQPQHF; DNA: TGTGCCAGCAGTGAATGGTCAGGGGGCGACCAGCCCCAGCATTTT
D: .; J: TRBJ1-4; V: TRBV7-2; size: .; CDR3: CASSLGRFSNEKLFF; DNA: TGTGCCAGCAGCTTAGGCAGGTTTTCTAATGAAAAACTGTTTTTT